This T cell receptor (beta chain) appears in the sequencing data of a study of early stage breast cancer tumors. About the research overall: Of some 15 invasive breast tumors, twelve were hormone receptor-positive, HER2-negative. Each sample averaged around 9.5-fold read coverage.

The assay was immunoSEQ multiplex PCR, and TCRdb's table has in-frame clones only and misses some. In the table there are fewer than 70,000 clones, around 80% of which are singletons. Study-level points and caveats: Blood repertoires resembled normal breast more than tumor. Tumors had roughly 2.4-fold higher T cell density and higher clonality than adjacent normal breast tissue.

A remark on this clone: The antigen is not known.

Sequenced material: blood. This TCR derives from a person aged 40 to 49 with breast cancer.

CDR3 coding DNA: TGTGCCAGCAGCGACCGACAGGTTGCAGATCTCTATGGCTACACCTTC. This translates into CASSDRQVADLYGYTF. The chain carries TRBV9 and TRBJ1-2, with D maybe TRBD1 (6 bases). The V gene's germline CDR1 is SGDLS and CDR2 YYNGEE. The germline V and J ends were trimmed by 3 bases and 4 bases, with 19 bases remaining between them. CDR3 size: 16 residues.